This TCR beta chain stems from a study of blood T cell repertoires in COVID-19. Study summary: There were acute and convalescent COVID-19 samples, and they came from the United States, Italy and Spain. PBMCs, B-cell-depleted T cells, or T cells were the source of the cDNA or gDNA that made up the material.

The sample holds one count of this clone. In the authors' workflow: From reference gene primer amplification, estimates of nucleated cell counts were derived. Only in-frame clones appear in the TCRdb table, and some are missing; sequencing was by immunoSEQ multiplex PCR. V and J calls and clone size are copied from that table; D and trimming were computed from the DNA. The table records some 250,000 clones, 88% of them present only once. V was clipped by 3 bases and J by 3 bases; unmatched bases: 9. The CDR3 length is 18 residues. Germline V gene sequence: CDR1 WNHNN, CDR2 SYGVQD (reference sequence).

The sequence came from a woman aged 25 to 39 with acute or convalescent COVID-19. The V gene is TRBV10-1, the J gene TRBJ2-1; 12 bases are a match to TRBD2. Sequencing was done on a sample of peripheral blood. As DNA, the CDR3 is TGCGCCAGCAGTGATGGTCTAGCGGGAGGGCCCCTCTACAATGAGCAGTTCTTC. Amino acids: CASSDGLAGGPLYNEQFF.